The rows below give T cell receptor beta chains drawn from one sample of a study of T cell responses to AZD1222 COVID-19 vaccine. Sequenced by immunoSEQ multiplex PCR; TCRdb stores in-frame clones only, minus some. The data show 150,000 to 200,000 clones, 75% to 90% seen once. Source: peripheral blood, taken on day 0 of MenACWY control vaccination. The origin of the receptors is an adult in good health. Each CDR3 is given with its conserved first and last residue. A D gene is named only where the DNA matches it firmly. Size is omitted from some rows. Given values are once, few, many or a class for expanded clones.

. | TRBJ1-3 | TRBV5-1 | . | TGCGCCAGCAGCTTTGACAGTAGCTCTGGAAACACCATATATTTT | CASSFDSSSGNTIYF
once | TRBJ2-5 | TRBV12-3/TRBV12-4 | . | TGTGCCAGCAGTTTAGGGGAGACCCAGTACTTC | CASSLGETQYF
. | TRBJ2-6 | TRBV29-1 | . | TGCAGCGTGTTGGGACAAATCTCTGGGGCCAACGTCCTGACTTTC | CSVLGQISGANVLTF
few | TRBJ1-1 | TRBV5-6 | . | TGTGCCAGCAGCCCCCCCACGGGACGGAAGAACACTGAAGCTTTCTTT | CASSPPTGRKNTEAFF
. | TRBJ2-1 | TRBV30 | . | TGTGCCTGGAGTGTACGGCGGGACAGTAACAATGAGCAGTTCTTC | CAWSVRRDSNNEQFF
. | TRBJ2-1 | TRBV2 | . | TGTGCCATCCATATCAGCACATCGGGAATCTTC | CAIHISTSGIF
once | TRBJ2-3 | TRBV5-1 | . | TGCGCCAGCAGTCAAGGGCTAGGCACAGATACGCAGTATTTT | CASSQGLGTDTQYF
. | TRBJ1-5 | TRBV6-5 | TRBD1 | TGTGCCAGCAGCCGGGACAGCCTTAGCAATCAGCCCCAGCATTTT | CASSRDSLSNQPQHF
once | TRBJ2-2 | TRBV3-1/TRBV3-2 | . | TGTGCCAGCAGCCCGAGGACGGGATGGGAGCTGTTTTTT | CASSPRTGWELFF
. | TRBJ2-3 | TRBV7-8 | TRBD2 | TGTGCCAGCAGCTTAGCTAGGGGGCCCCTAGCGGGATTGACAGATACGCAGTATTTT | CASSLARGPLAGLTDTQYF
. | TRBJ2-7 | TRBV29-1 | . | TGCAGCGTTCTCCTCTACTCCTACGAGCAGTACTTC | CSVLLYSYEQYF
. | TRBJ2-7 | TRBV4-1 | TRBD2 | TGCGCCAGCAGCCAAGATTGGTTACGGGGGGAGTGGTACGAGCAGTACTTC | CASSQDWLRGEWYEQYF
. | TRBJ2-1 | TRBV3-1/TRBV3-2 | TRBD2 | TGTGCCAGCAGCCAAGTCAGGACTAGCGGGAACCCTCCCTACAATGAGCAGTTCTTC | CASSQVRTSGNPPYNEQFF
once | TRBJ2-3 | TRBV6-4 | TRBD1 | TGTGCCAGCAGGGACAGGCCGGGGCCCACAGATACGCAGTATTTT | CASRDRPGPTDTQYF
. | TRBJ1-2 | TRBV9 | . | TGTGCCAGCAGCCCTAGTAGGTGGGACACCGTAGGAACCTTC | CASSPSRWDTVGTF
once | TRBJ2-2 | TRBV19 | . | TGTGCCAGTAGTGCCCCCGGACTGCCGAACACCGGGGAGCTGTTTTTT | CASSAPGLPNTGELFF
. | TRBJ1-5 | TRBV2 | . | TGTGCCAGCAGGCTGACAGGAACTAGCAATCAGCCCCAGCATTTT | CASRLTGTSNQPQHF
. | TRBJ2-3 | TRBV19 | TRBD1 | TGTGCCAGTAGTAGCAGGGGGCGCACAGATACGCAGTATTTT | CASSSRGRTDTQYF
few | TRBJ1-5 | TRBV19 | . | TGTGCCAGTAGTATGCGGCATCAGCCCCAGCATTTT | CASSMRHQPQHF
once | TRBJ2-7 | TRBV19 | . | TGTGCCAGCTCCCCTGAGGCTGGCAGGAGCTCCTACGAGCAGTACTTC | CASSPEAGRSSYEQYF
once | TRBJ2-3 | TRBV4-3 | TRBD1 | TGCGCCAGCAGCCAAGAGTACAGGGGCCCAGATACGCAGTATTTT | CASSQEYRGPDTQYF
. | TRBJ1-5 | TRBV11-2 | . | TGTGCCAGCAGCTTAGTCGGAGGGGAGAATCAGCCCCAGCATTTT | CASSLVGGENQPQHF
. | TRBJ1-1 | TRBV6-2/TRBV6-3 | . | TGTGCCAGCAGTACGACAGTGAACACTGAAGCTTTCTTT | CASSTTVNTEAFF
. | TRBJ1-3 | TRBV19 | . | TGTGCCAGTACCCTCGGACCGATCTCTGGAAACACCATATATTTT | CASTLGPISGNTIYF
. | TRBJ2-1 | TRBV14 | . | TGTGCCAGCAGCCAAGCCTATGTGGGCAATGAGCAGTTCTTC | CASSQAYVGNEQFF
. | TRBJ1-1 | TRBV27 | . | TGTGCCAGCAGTCCACCGGGACCGGGGAGCACTGAAGCTTTCTTT | CASSPPGPGSTEAFF
few | TRBJ2-5 | TRBV7-9 | TRBD2 | TGTGCCAGCAGCTTATTACTAGCGGGCCGGGAGACCCAGTACTTC | CASSLLLAGRETQYF
once | TRBJ2-2 | TRBV5-4 | TRBD2 | TGTGCCAGCAGCCCCACACTAGCGGGAGACCTGAACACCGGGGAGCTGTTTTTT | CASSPTLAGDLNTGELFF
. | TRBJ1-2 | TRBV6-2/TRBV6-3 | . | TGTGCCAGCAGCCAAGGGGGGGGCTCTGGCTACACCTTC | CASSQGGGSGYTF
once | TRBJ1-6 | TRBV20-1 | . | TGCAGTGCTAGTGTGGGGCAGAGCTCCTATAATTCACCCCTCCACTTT | CSASVGQSSYNSPLHF
. | TRBJ2-7 | TRBV7-3 | TRBD1 | TGTGCCAGCAGCCCCACTACCGGGACAGGGGGCGAGCAGTACTTC | CASSPTTGTGGEQYF
. | TRBJ1-1 | TRBV9 | TRBD1 | TGTGCCAGCAGCGTAGCCTCCTCTACAGGGGCTCACACTGAAGCTTTCTTT | CASSVASSTGAHTEAFF
. | TRBJ2-3 | TRBV5-6 | . | TGTGCCAGCAGCTTGGGGGGGACAGATACGCAGTATTTT | CASSLGGTDTQYF
. | TRBJ2-7 | TRBV15 | . | TGTGCCACCAGCAGCTCGGACGGTTCCTACGAGCAGTACTTC | CATSSSDGSYEQYF
. | TRBJ1-5 | TRBV28 | . | TGTGCCAGCAGTTCCCCACAAGAGAAAAATCAGCCCCAGCATTTT | CASSSPQEKNQPQHF
. | TRBJ2-5 | TRBV7-9 | TRBD2 | TGTGCCAGCCGGGGGGGAGAGACCCAGTACTTC | CASRGGETQYF
. | TRBJ2-1 | TRBV2 | TRBD2 | TGTGCCACCGAGACCGGACTAGCGGGAGGGCCGGGTGAGCAGTTCTTC | CATETGLAGGPGEQFF
. | TRBJ1-1 | TRBV6-5 | . | TGTGCCAGCAGTTACGGGCCAGGGAACATGAACACTGAAGCTTTCTTT | CASSYGPGNMNTEAFF
. | TRBJ1-5 | TRBV30 | TRBD1 | TGTGCCTGGAGTGTACAGGGGAATCAGCCCCAGCATTTT | CAWSVQGNQPQHF
. | TRBJ1-2 | TRBV3-1/TRBV3-2 | . | TGTGCCAGCAGCCATGAGGGGAGCACCTATGGCTACACCTTC | CASSHEGSTYGYTF
. | TRBJ1-1 | TRBV24-1 | TRBD1 | TGTGCCACCAGTGACGCCGGGACAGGGGAGGCTTTCTTT | CATSDAGTGEAFF
. | TRBJ1-2 | TRBV3-1/TRBV3-2 | . | TGTGCCAGCAGCCAAATTTGGAACTATGGCTACACCTTC | CASSQIWNYGYTF
. | TRBJ2-5 | TRBV9 | . | TGTGCCAGCAGCGCTCCCGAGGTGAAAGAGACCCAGTACTTC | CASSAPEVKETQYF
. | TRBJ1-1 | TRBV5-1 | . | TGCGCCAGCAGCTTTCAAGGGGGGGCACCGAACACTGAAGCTTTCTTT | CASSFQGGAPNTEAFF
. | TRBJ1-1 | TRBV5-1 | . | TGCGCCAGCAGCTGGCCTTCAGGCTCCACTGAAGCTTTCTTT | CASSWPSGSTEAFF
once | TRBJ1-4 | TRBV4-1 | TRBD1 | TGCGCCAGCAGCCAGGGTGACAGGGGGAGGGAGGAAAAACTGTTTTTT | CASSQGDRGREEKLFF
. | TRBJ1-5 | TRBV27 | . | TGTGCCAGCAGTGCATCGTTTTCAGGCTCGGGCAATCAGCCCCAGCATTTT | CASSASFSGSGNQPQHF
. | TRBJ1-4 | TRBV6-5 | TRBD1 | TGTGCCAGCAGTTCCTGGACAGGGGACGAAAAACTGTTTTTT | CASSSWTGDEKLFF
. | TRBJ1-5 | TRBV4-1 | . | TGCGCCAGCAGCCGGGCTTCAGGCATACTTCGTTACAGCAATCAGCCCCAGCATTTT | CASSRASGILRYSNQPQHF
. | TRBJ1-5 | TRBV30 | . | TGTGCCGGGGGGGGGCAGGGCAATCAGCCCCAGCATTTT | CAGGGQGNQPQHF